The 11 T cell receptor beta chains below come from one sample, sequenced in a study of cytotoxic CD8 clonotypes in ibrutinib-treated CLL. TCRdb's copy holds only in-frame clones and misses some; the assay was immunoSEQ multiplex PCR. Here the sample spans about 330,000 clones, roughly 71% being singletons. The starting material was PBMCs, obtained after 36 months of ibrutinib treatment. Receptors originate from a human donor with chronic lymphocytic leukemia.

The chain is built from TRBV7-2 and TRBJ2-7; a weak D match, TRBD2 (6 bases). CDR3 length: 13 amino acids. CDR1 is SGHTA, CDR2 FQGNSA, per germline. Trimming shortened V by 0 bases and J by 6 bases, and 9 bases separated the two germline ends. The CDR3: CASSLAGAGEQYF. CDR3 nucleotides: TGTGCCAGCAGCTTAGCGGGAGCGGGCGAGCAGTACTTC.

J is TRBJ2-7 and V is TRBV7-6, with a tentative D call TRBD1 (6 bases). V lost 5 bases and J lost 3, with 11 bases in between. The germline V gene has CDR1 SGHVS and CDR2 FNYEAQ. This CDR3 comprises 13 residues. The CDR3 region has the DNA TGTGCCAGCAGCCACGGACAGAACTACGAGCAGTACTTC. Amino acids: CASSHGQNYEQYF.

The chain employs TRBV18 and TRBJ1-2; D is uncertain. The CDR3 loop spans 15 amino acids. The V gene lost 6 bases and the J gene lost 4 bases, with 18 bases spanning the gap. Germline V gene data show CDR1 as KGHSH and CDR2 as LQKENI. CDR3 protein: CASSTGSKVSYGYTF. The CDR3, as DNA: TGTGCCAGCTCGACCGGGAGCAAAGTAAGCTATGGCTACACCTTC.

J is TRBJ2-4 and V is TRBV28, with D unresolved. With 3 bases removed from V and 6 bases from J, the gap between germline ends came to 9 bases. This CDR3 contains 13 residues. Germline assignment: CDR1 MDHEN and CDR2 SYDVKM. The CDR3 loop reads CASSFFTLNIQYF. CDR3 DNA sequence: TGTGCCAGCAGTTTTTTCACTCTAAACATTCAGTACTTC.

The gene calls are TRBV4-1 and TRBJ1-1; D is unclear. The CDR3 runs to 15 residues. Germline V gives CDR1 MGHRA, CDR2 YSYEKL. Trimming shortened V by 1 base and J by 1 base, and 10 bases separated the two germline ends. The CDR3 coding sequence is TGCGCCAGCAGCCAAGTGTCCCACACGAACACTGAAGCTTTCTTT. It codes for CASSQVSHTNTEAFF.

The chain is built from TRBV19 and TRBJ1-2; D not resolved. V was shortened by 4 bases and J by 6 bases, with 15 bases between the two germline ends. From germline, CDR1 is LNHDA and CDR2 SQIVND (reference sequence). This CDR3 spans 14 amino acids. CDR3 DNA sequence: TGTGCCAGTAGTAGCGGCTCCAAGAGGCATGGCTACACCTTC. This gives the protein CASSSGSKRHGYTF.

A word on this clone: At one end the junction does not follow the germline gene, possibly because of a read error. This sequence joins TRBV27 and TRBJ2-7; 8 bases agree with TRBD1. In germline, CDR1 is MNHEY, CDR2 SMNVEV (reference sequence). CDR3 length equals 14 residues. Written as DNA, the CDR3 is TGTGCCAGCAGTCTATCCGGGACAGGCTACGAGCAGTACTTC. The encoded protein is CASSLSGTGYEQYF.

J is TRBJ2-2 and V is TRBV4-1, with 11 bases aligning to TRBD1. The J segment lost 6 bases and the V segment lost 0 bases, leaving 9 bases of the junction unmatched. This CDR3 is 18 amino acids long. Germline lookup yields CDR1 MGHRA and CDR2 YSYEKL. Here the CDR3 reads CASSQEDRGLIVPGELFF. For the CDR3, the DNA is TGCGCCAGCAGCCAAGAGGACAGGGGGCTCATTGTCCCCGGGGAGCTGTTTTTT.

This CDR3 is CASSPWGASAYSLVTDTQYF. The CDR3 bases are TGTGCCAGCAGCCCATGGGGGGCTAGCGCTTATTCACTAGTCACAGATACGCAGTATTTT. The V call is TRBV9, the J call TRBJ2-3; D tentatively reads TRBD1 or TRBD2 (6 bases each). This CDR3 comprises 20 residues. Germline values: CDR1 SGDLS, CDR2 YYNGEE. V was pared by 4 bases and J by 2 bases, with 29 bases between.

This clone was seen a few times. The chain uses TRBV18 and TRBJ1-2; D unresolved. CDR3 length: 15 residues. V was trimmed by 3 bases and J by 4 bases, leaving 15 bases between them. Germline-derived CDR1 and CDR2 are KGHSH and LQKENI. CDR3 amino acids: CASSPLLIGSYGYTF. CDR3 bases: TGTGCCAGCTCACCTCTCCTTATCGGCAGCTATGGCTACACCTTC.

This clone has only one observation. The V call is TRBV7-6, the J call TRBJ2-5; a possible D gene is TRBD1 (6 bases). Matching the DNA end better, TRBJ2-7 makes the J call doubtful. CDR1 and CDR2 (germline): SGHVS, FNYEAQ. The CDR3 extends over 11 amino acids. The DNA of the CDR3 is TGTGCCAGCAGCTCAGGGGTCGAGCAGTACTTC. It specifies CASSSGVEQYF.